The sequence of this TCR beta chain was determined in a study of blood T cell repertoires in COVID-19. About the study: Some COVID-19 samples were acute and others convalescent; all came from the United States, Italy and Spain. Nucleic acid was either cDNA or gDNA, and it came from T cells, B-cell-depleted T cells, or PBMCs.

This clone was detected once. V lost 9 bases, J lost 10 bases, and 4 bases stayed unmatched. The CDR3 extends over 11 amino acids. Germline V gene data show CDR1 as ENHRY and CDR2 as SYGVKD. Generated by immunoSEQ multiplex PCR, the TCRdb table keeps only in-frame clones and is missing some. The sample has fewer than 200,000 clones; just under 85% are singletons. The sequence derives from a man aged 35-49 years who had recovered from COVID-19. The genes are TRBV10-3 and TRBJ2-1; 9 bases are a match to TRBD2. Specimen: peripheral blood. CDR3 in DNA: TGTGCCATGCGGACTAGCGACGAGCAGTTCTTC. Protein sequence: CAMRTSDEQFF.